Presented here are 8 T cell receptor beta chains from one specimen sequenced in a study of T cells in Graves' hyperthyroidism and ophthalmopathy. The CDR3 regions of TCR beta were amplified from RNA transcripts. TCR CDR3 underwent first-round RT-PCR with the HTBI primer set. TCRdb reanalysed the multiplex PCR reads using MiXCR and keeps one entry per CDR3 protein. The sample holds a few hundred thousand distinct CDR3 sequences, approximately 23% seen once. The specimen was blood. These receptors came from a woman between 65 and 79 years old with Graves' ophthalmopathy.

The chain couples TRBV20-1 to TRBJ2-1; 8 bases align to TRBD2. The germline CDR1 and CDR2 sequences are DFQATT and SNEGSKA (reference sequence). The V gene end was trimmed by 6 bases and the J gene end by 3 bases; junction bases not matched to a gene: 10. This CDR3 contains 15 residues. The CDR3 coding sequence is TGCAGTGCCCAGAGACCGGGACTAGGCTACAATGAGCAGTTCTTC. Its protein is CSAQRPGLGYNEQFF.

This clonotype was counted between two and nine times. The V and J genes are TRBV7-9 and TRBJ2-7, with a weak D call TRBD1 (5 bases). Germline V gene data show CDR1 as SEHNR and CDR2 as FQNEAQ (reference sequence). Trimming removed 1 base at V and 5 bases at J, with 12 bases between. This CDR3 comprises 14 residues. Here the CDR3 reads CASSLGQGRNEQYF. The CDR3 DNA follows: TGTGCCAGCAGCTTAGGCCAGGGCCGGAACGAGCAGTACTTC.

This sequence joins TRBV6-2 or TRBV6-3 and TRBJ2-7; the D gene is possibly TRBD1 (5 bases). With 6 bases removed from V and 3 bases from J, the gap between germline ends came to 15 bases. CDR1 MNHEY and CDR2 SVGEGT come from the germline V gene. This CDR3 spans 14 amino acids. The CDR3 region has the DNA TGTGCCAGCAGCCACGGACACAATAGCTACGAGCAGTACTTC. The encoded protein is CASSHGHNSYEQYF.

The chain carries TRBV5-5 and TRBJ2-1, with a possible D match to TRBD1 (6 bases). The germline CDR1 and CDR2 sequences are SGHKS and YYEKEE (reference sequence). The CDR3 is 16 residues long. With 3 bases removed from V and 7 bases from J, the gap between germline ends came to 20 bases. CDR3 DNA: TGTGCCAGCAGCTATACTTCGGGCAGGGGTTTGAATGAGCAGTTCTTC. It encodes CASSYTSGRGLNEQFF.

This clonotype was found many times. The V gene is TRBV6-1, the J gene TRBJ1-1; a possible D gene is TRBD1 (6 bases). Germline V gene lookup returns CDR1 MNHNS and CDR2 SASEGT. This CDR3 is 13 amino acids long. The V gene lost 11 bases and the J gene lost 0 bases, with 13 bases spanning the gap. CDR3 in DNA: TGTGCCTCAAAGGGGGTCATGAACACTGAAGCTTTCTTT. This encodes CASKGVMNTEAFF.

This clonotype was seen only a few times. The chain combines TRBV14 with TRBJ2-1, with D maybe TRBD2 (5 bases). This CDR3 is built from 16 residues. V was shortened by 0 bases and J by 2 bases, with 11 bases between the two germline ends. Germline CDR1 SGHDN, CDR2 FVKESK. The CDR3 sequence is CASSQDQWRTYNEQFF. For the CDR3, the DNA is TGTGCCAGCAGCCAAGATCAGTGGAGGACCTACAATGAGCAGTTCTTC.

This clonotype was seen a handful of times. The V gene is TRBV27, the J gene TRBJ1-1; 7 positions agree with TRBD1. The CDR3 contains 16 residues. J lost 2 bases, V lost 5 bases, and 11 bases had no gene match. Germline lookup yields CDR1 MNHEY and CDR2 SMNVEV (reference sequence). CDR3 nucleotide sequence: TGTGCCAGCAGTCGCCTGCCTGGGACAGTTAACACTGAAGCTTTCTTT. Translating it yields CASSRLPGTVNTEAFF.

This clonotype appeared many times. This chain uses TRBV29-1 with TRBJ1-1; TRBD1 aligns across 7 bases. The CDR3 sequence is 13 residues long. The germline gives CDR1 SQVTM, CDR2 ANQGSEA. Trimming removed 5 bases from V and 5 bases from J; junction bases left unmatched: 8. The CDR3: CSVSDRRITEAFF. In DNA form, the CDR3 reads TGCAGCGTTTCGGACAGGAGAATTACTGAAGCTTTCTTT.